Shown below are 30 T cell receptor beta chains from a single sample sequenced in a study of T cell responses to AZD1222 COVID-19 vaccine. Only in-frame clones appear in the TCRdb table, and some are missing; sequencing was by immunoSEQ multiplex PCR. The table includes around 130,000 clones, around 84% detected once. The sample consisted of peripheral blood, taken on day 0 of AZD1222 vaccination. The receptors originated from an adult in good health.

The chain couples TRBV27 to TRBJ1-5; D is uncertain. The CDR3 runs 15 residues. V lost 2 bases and J lost 7, with 15 bases in between. Looked up from germline, CDR1 is MNHEY and CDR2 is SMNVEV (reference sequence). CDR3 residues: CASSLTGQNFQPQHF. In DNA form, the CDR3 reads TGTGCCAGCAGTTTAACGGGTCAGAATTTCCAGCCCCAGCATTTT.

This clone was detected only once. This chain uses TRBV10-3 with TRBJ1-6; TRBD1 agrees at 7 bases. This CDR3 is built from 18 residues. Looked up from germline, CDR1 is ENHRY and CDR2 is SYGVKD. V lost 3 bases, J lost 1 base, and 9 bases stayed unmatched. The CDR3 coding sequence is TGTGCCATCAGTGAACGTGGAGGGGGCGCGTCCTATAATTCACCCCTCCACTTT. Translating gives CAISERGGGASYNSPLHF.

J is TRBJ2-1 and V is TRBV7-8, with D maybe TRBD1 (6 bases). Trimming left V 0 bases short and J 15 bases short, with 15 bases between. The CDR3 runs to 13 residues. CDR1 SGHVS and CDR2 FQNEAQ come from the germline V gene. The CDR3 region has the DNA TGTGCCAGCAGCTTAGCGCTGCAGGGGATGCTGTTCTTC. This translates into CASSLALQGMLFF.

The chain links TRBV11-2 to TRBJ2-1; D unresolved. With 5 bases removed from V and 7 bases from J, the gap between germline ends came to 9 bases. The germline CDR1 and CDR2 sequences are SGHAT and FQNNGV. The CDR3 has 12 residues. The CDR3 loop reads CASSPKRNEQFF. CDR3 sequence (DNA): TGTGCCAGCAGCCCCAAGAGGAATGAGCAGTTCTTC.

V gene TRBV20-1 combines with J gene TRBJ2-7; 9 nucleotides agree with TRBD1. Germline trimming cut 8 bases from V and 3 bases from J; bases unmatched to any gene: 2. The CDR3 loop spans 11 amino acids. The germline CDR1 and CDR2 sequences are DFQATT and SNEGSKA (reference sequence). The DNA of the CDR3 is TGCAGTTCGACAGGGGGCTACGAGCAGTACTTC. This sequence encodes CSSTGGYEQYF.

Notes on this clone: Other DNA sequences in this sample translate to the same CDR3. The rearrangement uses TRBV5-1 and TRBJ1-1; D perhaps matches TRBD1 (5 bases). V lost 0 bases to trimming and J lost 0 bases, with 9 bases between them. The CDR3 has 15 amino acids. Germline CDR1 is SGHRS and CDR2 is YFSETQ. CDR3 bases: TGCGCCAGCAGCTTGGATGGGGGTTTGAACACTGAAGCTTTCTTT. This codes for CASSLDGGLNTEAFF.

The chain uses TRBV27 and TRBJ1-5; weak D call: TRBD1 (6 bases). Germline V gene lookup returns CDR1 MNHEY and CDR2 SMNVEV (reference sequence). The CDR3 has 12 amino acids. V lost 5 bases and J 7 bases, leaving 9 bases between the germline ends. The CDR3 sequence is CASSKQGQPQHF. Written as DNA, the CDR3 is TGTGCCAGCAGTAAACAGGGCCAGCCCCAGCATTTT.

The chain carries TRBV6-5 and TRBJ1-2, with 12 bases aligning to TRBD1. This CDR3 contains 13 residues. Germline trimming cut 2 bases from V and 14 bases from J; bases unmatched to any gene: 6. The germline V gene has CDR1 MNHEY and CDR2 SVGAGI. CDR3 nucleotide sequence: TGTGCCAGCAGTTACAGGGACAGGGGGCCGAAAACCTTC. It translates to CASSYRDRGPKTF.

This chain uses TRBV7-2 with TRBJ2-2; 16 nucleotides line up with TRBD2. Trimming took 6 bases from V and 3 from J; bases not matched to a gene: 10. CDR3 length: 19 amino acids. CDR1 and CDR2 (germline): SGHTA, FQGNSA. In nucleotides, the CDR3 is TGTGCCAGCAGTCCCCCGGGACTAGCGGGAGGGCCGGACACCGGGGAGCTGTTTTTT. It translates to CASSPPGLAGGPDTGELFF.

V gene TRBV19 combines with J gene TRBJ2-2; 9 nucleotides line up with TRBD1. CDR1 and CDR2 from the germline V gene are LNHDA and SQIVND (reference sequence). V gave up 6 bases and J gave up 5 bases; unmatched junction bases: 4. The CDR3 totals 14 residues. This chain's CDR3 is CASSQTGGTGELFF. CDR3 sequence (DNA): TGTGCCAGTAGCCAGACAGGGGGAACCGGGGAGCTGTTTTTT.

The chain joins TRBV5-1 to TRBJ1-1, with D possibly matching TRBD1 (6 bases). The CDR3 has 14 residues. V was shortened by 4 bases and J by 1 base, with 11 bases between the two germline ends. Germline CDR1 SGHRS, CDR2 YFSETQ. The CDR3 nucleotides are TGCGCCAGCAGCAAAGGACAGACGAACACTGAAGCTTTCTTT. Its translation: CASSKGQTNTEAFF.

This chain links TRBV5-1 with TRBJ1-6; weak D call: TRBD1 (6 bases). Deletions cut 0 bases from V and 5 bases from J, with 9 bases between. Germline loops: CDR1 SGHRS, CDR2 YFSETQ. CDR3 length: 15 residues. The CDR3 reads CASSLEWDNNSPLHF. In DNA form, the CDR3 reads TGCGCCAGCAGCTTGGAATGGGACAATAATTCACCCCTCCACTTT.

The rearrangement links TRBV27 to TRBJ2-7, with D perhaps matching TRBD1 (5 bases). Germline V gene data show CDR1 as MNHEY and CDR2 as SMNVEV (reference sequence). The CDR3 runs to 13 residues. V dropped 2 bases and J dropped 6 bases, with 11 bases sitting between them. Here the CDR3 reads CASSLEVTGEQYF. CDR3 nucleotide sequence: TGTGCCAGCAGTTTAGAAGTAACAGGCGAGCAGTACTTC.

This clone was counted only a few times. This chain uses TRBV19 with TRBJ1-1; D is unclear. Germline V gene lookup returns CDR1 LNHDA and CDR2 SQIVND (reference sequence). This CDR3 region has 13 residues. V shed 3 bases and J shed 1 base, with 6 bases lying between them. CDR3 in DNA: TGTGCCAGTAGTATTGCAGAGAACACTGAAGCTTTCTTT. It codes for CASSIAENTEAFF.

CDR3 amino acids: CASSLGYNEQFF. The DNA for the CDR3 is TGTGCCAGCAGCTTAGGATACAATGAGCAGTTCTTC. The rearrangement uses TRBV11-2 and TRBJ2-1, with D uncertain. Trimming shortened V by 1 base and J by 4 bases, and 2 bases separated the two germline ends. Germline lookup yields CDR1 SGHAT and CDR2 FQNNGV. The CDR3 length is 12 residues.

This clone came up once. The chain recombines TRBV7-6 with TRBJ2-5; 7 bases match TRBD2. This CDR3 region has 16 residues. Germline CDR1 reads SGHVS; CDR2 reads FNYEAQ. The trim removed 0 bases at V and 4 bases at J, leaving 8 bases unmatched. CDR3: CASSLAFTGLGETQYF. In DNA form, the CDR3 reads TGTGCCAGCAGCTTAGCGTTTACAGGACTAGGAGAGACCCAGTACTTC.

V gene TRBV6-5 combines with J gene TRBJ1-1; D unclear. Trimming stripped 7 bases from V and 5 bases from J, with 14 bases between. Germline V gene sequence: CDR1 MNHEY, CDR2 SVGAGI. The CDR3 runs 13 residues. The CDR3 DNA is TGTGCCAGCAAGAACTTCCGGCGGACTGAAGCTTTCTTT. Translated: CASKNFRRTEAFF.

This sequence joins TRBV4-3 and TRBJ1-1; D call uncertain. With 0 bases removed from V and 1 base from J, the gap between germline ends came to 9 bases. Germline-derived CDR1 and CDR2 are LGHNA and YSLEER. The CDR3 is 15 residues long. The CDR3 DNA follows: TGCGCCAGCAGCCAAGAAACTGGGGAGAACACTGAAGCTTTCTTT. Its translation is CASSQETGENTEAFF.

The chain recombines TRBV25-1 with TRBJ1-1; a weak D match, TRBD1 (6 bases). Germline V gives CDR1 MGHDK, CDR2 SYGVNS. CDR3 length equals 15 residues. Trimming stripped 6 bases from V and 4 bases from J, with 18 bases between. This CDR3 reads CASREGGGESTEAFF. The CDR3, as DNA: TGTGCCAGCAGAGAAGGCGGGGGCGAGAGCACTGAAGCTTTCTTT.

The chain has TRBV6-5 and TRBJ1-3; no clear D. The CDR3 runs 14 residues. Germline lookup yields CDR1 MNHEY and CDR2 SVGAGI. Trimming pared 8 bases from V and 0 bases from J, leaving 11 bases between. CDR3 loop: CASQTPSSGNTIYF. The CDR3, as DNA: TGTGCCAGCCAGACACCAAGCTCTGGAAACACCATATATTTT.

CDR3 region: CASSESANTEAFF. CDR3 in DNA: TGTGCCAGCAGCGAGAGTGCGAACACTGAAGCTTTCTTT. This chain connects TRBV7-2 to TRBJ1-1, with D uncertain. V was trimmed by 5 bases and J by 1 base, leaving 8 bases between them. CDR3 size: 13 residues. The V gene's germline CDR1 is SGHTA and CDR2 FQGNSA.

The chain couples TRBV18 to TRBJ2-1; D is undetermined. Germline CDR1 and CDR2: KGHSH and LQKENI. V was cut by 1 base and J by 7 bases, with 8 bases left in between. CDR3 length equals 13 residues. Written as DNA, the CDR3 is TGTGCCAGCTCACCACGGGTAGGGAATGAGCAGTTCTTC. Translated, it gives CASSPRVGNEQFF.

The V and J genes are TRBV19 and TRBJ2-2, with 7 bases aligning to TRBD1. This CDR3 comprises 13 residues. Per germline, CDR1 LNHDA and CDR2 SQIVND (reference sequence). With V trimmed by 3 bases and J by 6 bases, 1 base remained unmatched. The CDR3 DNA sequence: TGTGCCAGTAGTATTGACAGGGCCGGGGAGCTGTTTTTT. Amino acid sequence: CASSIDRAGELFF.

The CDR3 is CSVRGQGDTEAFF. In nucleotides, the CDR3 is TGCAGCGTCCGCGGACAGGGCGACACTGAAGCTTTCTTT. This sequence joins TRBV29-1 and TRBJ1-1; 8 nucleotides line up with TRBD1. With 6 bases clipped from V and 3 bases from J, the junction kept 6 bases outside the gene matches. CDR3 length equals 13 residues. Germline V CDR1 and CDR2: SQVTM, ANQGSEA.

This chain links TRBV19 with TRBJ2-1; tentatively, D is TRBD1 (6 bases). The CDR3 has 14 amino acids. The V and J ends lost 4 bases and 6 bases respectively, with 13 bases between them. The germline CDR1 and CDR2 sequences are LNHDA and SQIVND (reference sequence). The CDR3 sequence is CASSKTGIGNEQFF. In DNA, the CDR3 is TGTGCCAGTAGTAAGACAGGAATCGGCAATGAGCAGTTCTTC.

The rearrangement links TRBV5-4 to TRBJ2-5; maybe TRBD1 (5 bases). The CDR3 loop spans 16 amino acids. The ends were cut back, 6 bases at V and 1 base at J, with 19 bases in the middle. CDR1 SGHNT and CDR2 YYREEE come from the germline V gene (reference sequence). CDR3 loop: CASTLGPSMGQETQYF. The CDR3 nucleotides read TGTGCCAGCACCCTGGGGCCATCAATGGGCCAAGAGACCCAGTACTTC. The full variable domain, completed using reference TRBV5-4 and TRBJ2-5, is ETGVTQSPTHLIKTRGQQVTLRCSSQSGHNTVSWYQQALGQGPQFIFQYYREEENGRGNFPPRFSGLQFPNYSSELNVNALELDDSALYLCASTLGPSMGQETQYFGPGTRLLVL.

The rearrangement links TRBV6-5 to TRBJ1-5; 8 nucleotides match TRBD1. V lost 5 bases and J lost 4; bases outside the gene matches: 4. This CDR3 comprises 14 residues. The germline V gene has CDR1 MNHEY and CDR2 SVGAGI. The CDR3 region has the DNA TGTGCCAGCAGTCTTAGACAGGGGAATCAGCCCCAGCATTTT. Protein: CASSLRQGNQPQHF.

The V gene is TRBV24-1, the J gene TRBJ1-2; D perhaps matches TRBD1 (5 bases). Trimming cost V 3 bases and J 3 bases, with 7 bases left between them. This CDR3 has 13 amino acids. Germline CDR1 is KGHDR and CDR2 is SFDVKD. The CDR3 reads CATSDDRYYGYTF. Here the CDR3 DNA reads TGTGCCACCAGTGATGACAGATACTATGGCTACACCTTC.

This chain links TRBV19 with TRBJ2-3, with D tentatively TRBD1 or TRBD2 (5 bases each). V was clipped by 3 bases and J by 5 bases, with 21 bases between them. This CDR3 spans 17 amino acids. Germline-derived CDR1 and CDR2 are LNHDA and SQIVND (reference sequence). The CDR3 sequence: CASSISGRQLGVDTQYF. CDR3 nucleotides: TGTGCCAGTAGTATTTCAGGGCGACAACTCGGGGTAGATACGCAGTATTTT.

This clone showed up just once. The chain carries TRBV4-1 and TRBJ1-5; D not resolved. Germline V CDR1 and CDR2: MGHRA, YSYEKL. The CDR3 totals 12 residues. The V gene lost 1 base and the J gene lost 7 bases, with 5 bases spanning the gap. CDR3 nucleotides: TGCGCCAGCAGCCAAGGGAACCAGCCCCAGCATTTT. It translates to CASSQGNQPQHF.